This TCR beta chain stems from a study of a mutant IDH1 vaccine in newly diagnosed glioma. Worth noting for this clone: Its antigen is not identified. A read error may produce the germline difference seen at one junction end.

Time point in this sample: week 11, during vaccination. In the vaccine, a single dose held 300 ug of the mutant IDH1 20-mer peptide, along with topical imiquimod. The CDR3 loop spans 15 amino acids. Per germline, CDR1 SSHAT and CDR2 FNYEAQ (reference sequence). Regarding the study as a whole: Pseudoprogression appeared unlinked to shifts in leading peripheral T cell clonotypes.

The repertoire was sequenced with immunoSEQ multiplex PCR; TCRdb's copy has only in-frame clones and lacks some. The top ten hold roughly 15% of the sample, which has about 40,000 clones, under 90% seen once. The specimen was peripheral blood mononuclear cells (PBMCs), collected from a glioma patient whose treatment included an IDH1 peptide vaccine. The sequence came from a woman aged 25 to 45 with glioma. Some clones in this sample may be carry-over from other donors' samples. V and J are TRBV7-7 and TRBJ2-3; D is unresolved. The CDR3 nucleotides read TGTGCTAGCAGCTTAGGGATTACTAGCACAGATACGCAGTATTTT. Translating it yields CASSLGITSTDTQYF.